Below, 25 T cell receptor beta chains from the same sample are listed, as sequenced in a study of neurological immune-mediated disorders. In TCRdb, the 5' RACE reads were re-called with MiXCR into one record per CDR3 protein. The sample has approximately 38,000 distinct CDR3 sequences, approximately 2.4% seen once. The source material was PBMCs. Receptors originate from a man in his fifties with multiple sclerosis.

The sample holds many counts of this clonotype. The V call is TRBV6-5, the J call TRBJ2-2; 7 bases map to TRBD1. This CDR3 region has 18 residues. The V gene's germline CDR1 is MNHEY and CDR2 SVGAGI. V shed 6 bases, J shed 0 bases, and the junction held 13 bases outside the gene matches. The CDR3 region is CASRKGTAGTPNTGELFF. As DNA, the CDR3 is TGTGCCAGCAGAAAAGGGACAGCTGGGACACCGAACACCGGGGAGCTGTTTTTT.

The rearrangement uses TRBV19 and TRBJ2-4; D gene uncertain. V was shortened by 3 bases and J by 7 bases, with 4 bases between the two germline ends. Germline V lookup: CDR1 LNHDA, CDR2 SQIVND (reference sequence). The CDR3 loop spans 11 amino acids. DNA of the CDR3: TGTGCCAGTAGTATGGGGAACATTCAGTACTTC. The encoded protein is CASSMGNIQYF.

This clonotype was found many times. The rearrangement joins TRBV12-3 or TRBV12-4 to TRBJ2-5, with D perhaps TRBD1 (6 bases). The CDR3 is made up of 14 amino acids. Trimming pared 5 bases from V and 8 bases from J, leaving 18 bases between. This CDR3 is CASSPGHQSETQYF. The CDR3 nucleotides are TGTGCCAGCAGTCCGGGACACCAAAGTGAAACCCAGTACTTC.

This clonotype was found many times. The CDR3 sequence is CASSLGDRSGYTF. The DNA of the CDR3 is TGCGCCAGCAGCTTGGGGGACAGGAGTGGCTACACCTTC. The V gene is TRBV5-1, the J gene TRBJ1-2; TRBD1 matches at 8 bases. The CDR3 sequence is 13 residues long. Trimming at V came to 0 bases and at J to 7 bases, leaving 2 bases not matched to a gene. CDR1 SGHRS and CDR2 YFSETQ come from the germline V gene. The whole variable domain, remainder taken from reference TRBV5-1 and TRBJ1-2, is KAGVTQTPRYLIKTRGQQVTLSCSPISGHRSVSWYQQTPGQGLQFLFEYFSETQRNKGNFPGRFSGRQFSNSRSEMNVSTLELGDSALYLCASSLGDRSGYTFGSGTRLTVV.

As concerns this clonotype: At one boundary the junction diverges from the germline segment, which might be a read error. This chain uses TRBV12-3 or TRBV12-4 with TRBJ1-5, with 7 bases aligning to TRBD1. The CDR3 extends over 16 amino acids. The CDR3 nucleotides are TGTGCCAGCAGTCCTGGACAGCCAGGGGGAAATCAGCCCCAGAATTTT. It specifies CASSPGQPGGNQPQNF.

This clonotype was seen at least ten times. This chain connects TRBV15 to TRBJ1-5; a weak D match, TRBD1 (5 bases). V lost 0 bases and J 1 base, leaving 13 bases between the germline ends. Germline assignment: CDR1 LNHNV and CDR2 YYDKDF (reference sequence). This CDR3 spans 17 amino acids. CDR3 amino acids: CATSRERAGRSNQPQHF. The CDR3 coding sequence is TGTGCCACCAGCAGAGAAAGGGCAGGGAGAAGCAATCAGCCCCAGCATTTT.

This clonotype was picked up many times. The CDR3 DNA reads as TGCGCCAGCAGCCTGCGGTTGAGCACTGAAGCTTTCTTT. This translates into CASSLRLSTEAFF. The chain is built from TRBV5-1 and TRBJ1-1; D uncertain. Germline V gives CDR1 SGHRS, CDR2 YFSETQ. Trimming removed 4 bases from V and 4 bases from J, with 11 bases in between. CDR3 size: 13 residues.

This clonotype was counted at least ten times. The V and J genes are TRBV24-1 and TRBJ2-3; D remains ambiguous. Germline V lookup: CDR1 KGHDR, CDR2 SFDVKD. The CDR3 contains 12 residues. Trimming pared 1 base from V and 6 bases from J, leaving 4 bases between. CDR3: CATSDLVDTQYF. The DNA for the CDR3 is TGTGCCACCAGTGATTTAGTGGATACGCAGTATTTT.

This clonotype was seen at least ten times. V is TRBV7-2 and J is TRBJ2-3, with TRBD2 matching 14 bases. The ends lost 5 bases at V and 6 bases at J; junction bases unmatched: 4. Germline CDR1 reads SGHTA; CDR2 reads FQGNSA. This CDR3 has 15 amino acids. The CDR3 sequence is CASSRTSGGKDTQYF. The CDR3 region has the DNA TGTGCCAGCAGCCGGACTAGCGGGGGGAAGGATACGCAGTATTTT.

At least ten counts were recorded for this clonotype. The genes are TRBV12-3 or TRBV12-4 and TRBJ1-4; 10 nucleotides match TRBD1. V lost 6 bases to trimming and J lost 3 bases; unmatched junction nucleotides: 4. This CDR3 comprises 15 residues. The CDR3 loop is CASRRQGAANEKLFF. The CDR3 nucleotides are TGTGCCAGCAGACGACAGGGGGCGGCTAATGAAAAACTGTTTTTT.

This clonotype showed up just a few times. The chain uses TRBV7-9 and TRBJ2-3; D is possibly TRBD2 (6 bases). The V end was cut by 1 base, the J end by 2 bases, with 10 bases between. This CDR3 has 15 amino acids. Germline CDR1 reads SEHNR; CDR2 reads FQNEAQ (reference sequence). The CDR3 loop reads CASSLEAGNTDTQYF. The CDR3 nucleotides are TGTGCCAGCAGCTTAGAGGCGGGGAACACAGATACGCAGTATTTT.

This clonotype was detected many times. The chain links TRBV2 to TRBJ1-2; tentative D call: TRBD1 (5 bases). Trimming took 7 bases from V and 6 from J, leaving 9 bases between them. The germline CDR1 and CDR2 sequences are SNHLY and FYNNEI. The CDR3 runs 11 residues. CDR3 region: CASKTVDGYTF. The CDR3 nucleotides read TGTGCCAGCAAGACAGTAGATGGCTACACCTTC.

This clonotype was seen at least ten times. The rearrangement uses TRBV27 and TRBJ1-4; unclear D gene. The V gene's germline CDR1 is MNHEY and CDR2 SMNVEV (reference sequence). This CDR3 is 13 amino acids long. Trimming took 5 bases from V and 7 from J, leaving 11 bases between them. This CDR3 is CASSKERREKLFF. The CDR3 DNA follows: TGTGCCAGCAGTAAAGAGCGTCGTGAAAAACTGTTTTTT.

The table lists this clonotype with many counts. The gene calls are TRBV28 and TRBJ2-1, with TRBD2 matching 14 bases. Trimming took 2 bases from V and 8 from J; bases not matched to a gene: 5. This CDR3 has 16 residues. Germline V gives CDR1 MDHEN, CDR2 SYDVKM. The CDR3 nucleotides are TGTGCCAGCAGTTTAATAGGACTAGCGGGGGGCCATGAGCAGTTCTTC. It specifies CASSLIGLAGGHEQFF.

The sample holds many counts of this clonotype. The chain is built from TRBV10-3 and TRBJ2-2, with D possibly matching TRBD1 (6 bases). Between the trimmed V and J ends, which lost 8 bases and 9 bases, there was a span of 10 bases. CDR1 and CDR2 from the germline V gene are ENHRY and SYGVKD. The CDR3 loop spans 11 amino acids. The CDR3 loop is CAIGQSRELFF. The CDR3 DNA reads TGTGCCATCGGACAGTCCCGGGAGCTGTTTTTT.

This clonotype was seen ten or more times. The chain is built from TRBV20-1 and TRBJ1-1, with no clear D. Germline values: CDR1 DFQATT, CDR2 SNEGSKA (reference sequence). The CDR3 runs 12 residues. The V end lost 6 bases, the J end lost 2 bases, and 10 bases lay between the germline ends. CDR3 sequence reads: CSAQLENTEAFF. In DNA, the CDR3 is TGCAGTGCCCAGCTGGAAAACACTGAAGCTTTCTTT.

This clonotype came up many times. This chain joins TRBV6-6 and TRBJ2-4; 9 bases line up with TRBD1. The CDR3 contains 16 residues. Losses at the gene ends were 5 bases for V and 7 bases for J; bases not matched to a gene: 12. Germline V gene lookup returns CDR1 MNHNY and CDR2 SVGAGI (reference sequence). CDR3 in amino acids: CASSRQGQGFTNIQYF. CDR3 bases: TGTGCCAGCAGTCGGCAGGGACAGGGATTTACGAACATTCAGTACTTC.

This clonotype was seen many times. It may be a read error: a sequence one base away is much more abundant. V usage is TRBV5-5 and J usage is TRBJ2-7; no firm D call. From germline, CDR1 is SGHKS and CDR2 YYEKEE (reference sequence). The CDR3 covers 12 residues. Deletions cut 0 bases from V and 7 bases from J, with 8 bases between. The CDR3 nucleotides read TGTGCCAGCAGCTTGGTTGGAAAAGAGCAGTACTTC. Encoded protein: CASSLVGKEQYF. The full variable domain, rest sourced from reference TRBV5-5 and TRBJ2-7, is DAGVTQSPTHLIKTRGQQVTLRCSPISGHKSVSWYQQVLGQGPQFIFQYYEKEERGRGNFPDRFSARQFPNYSSELNVNALLLGDSALYLCASSLVGKEQYFGPGTRLTVT.

The sample holds many counts of this clonotype. This chain links TRBV27 with TRBJ1-1, with D perhaps TRBD1 (6 bases). V was clipped by 1 base and J by 2 bases, with 17 bases between them. The V gene's germline CDR1 is MNHEY and CDR2 SMNVEV (reference sequence). CDR3 size: 17 residues. CDR3 bases: TGTGCCAGCAGTTTATACAATCCCGGGACAATTAACACTGAAGCTTTCTTT. This gives the protein CASSLYNPGTINTEAFF.

The sample holds many counts of this clonotype. V and J are TRBV9 and TRBJ1-6, with D perhaps TRBD1 (5 bases). The CDR3 length is 15 residues. CDR1 is SGDLS and CDR2 is YYNGEE in the germline V gene. Trimming pared 7 bases from V and 9 bases from J, leaving 20 bases between. In DNA form, the CDR3 reads TGTGCCAGCGGAAGGGGTACCGATGGTAGTTCACCCCTCCACTTT. As protein: CASGRGTDGSSPLHF.

This clonotype was recorded a few times. A much larger clone differs by one base, so this may be a read error. The chain recombines TRBV20-1 with TRBJ1-1, with unresolved D. This CDR3 region has 12 residues. Germline V gene lookup returns CDR1 DFQATT and CDR2 SNEGSKA (reference sequence). V lost 4 bases and J lost 5, with 11 bases in between. CDR3 in amino acids: CSATTTWTEAFF. CDR3 nucleotides: TGCAGTGCTACCACCACGTGGACTGAAGCTTTCTTT.

This clonotype has a count of ten or more. The chain is built from TRBV27 and TRBJ2-7, with a possible D match to TRBD1 (6 bases). The CDR3 is made up of 13 amino acids. Germline V gene lookup returns CDR1 MNHEY and CDR2 SMNVEV (reference sequence). V lost 3 bases and J 2 bases, leaving 8 bases between the germline ends. The CDR3 is CASSLGAPYEQYF. The CDR3 DNA is TGTGCCAGCAGTTTGGGGGCCCCCTACGAGCAGTACTTC.

This clonotype was counted ten times or more. CDR3 protein: CASSGMGLAATFSYNEQFF. For the CDR3, the DNA is TGTGCCAGCAGTGGGATGGGACTAGCGGCAACATTCTCCTACAATGAGCAGTTCTTC. The rearrangement joins TRBV6-6 to TRBJ2-1, with 11 bases identical to TRBD2. CDR1 and CDR2 (germline): MNHNY, SVGAGI (reference sequence). The trim removed 5 bases at V and 0 bases at J, leaving 12 bases unmatched. There are 19 residues in the CDR3.

In this sample, this clonotype turned up a few times. A much larger clone differs from this one at a single base, so this may be a read error. The genes are TRBV6-5 and TRBJ1-1; D gene unclear. Germline V lookup: CDR1 MNHEY, CDR2 SVGAGI. This CDR3 is built from 14 residues. V lost 8 bases, J lost 6 bases, and 19 bases lay in between. The DNA for the CDR3 is TGTGCCAGCCAGACACAGAGTACGACATCTGAAGCTTTCTTT. This sequence encodes CASQTQSTTSEAFF.

The sample holds many counts of this clonotype. The chain links TRBV4-1 to TRBJ1-5; D might be TRBD1 (6 bases). Germline V gene lookup returns CDR1 MGHRA and CDR2 YSYEKL. CDR3 length: 13 residues. The V and J ends lost 8 bases and 10 bases respectively, with 18 bases between them. CDR3 region: CASSPGVGFPQHF. CDR3 nucleotide sequence: TGCGCCAGCTCCCCAGGGGTTGGTTTTCCCCAGCATTTT.